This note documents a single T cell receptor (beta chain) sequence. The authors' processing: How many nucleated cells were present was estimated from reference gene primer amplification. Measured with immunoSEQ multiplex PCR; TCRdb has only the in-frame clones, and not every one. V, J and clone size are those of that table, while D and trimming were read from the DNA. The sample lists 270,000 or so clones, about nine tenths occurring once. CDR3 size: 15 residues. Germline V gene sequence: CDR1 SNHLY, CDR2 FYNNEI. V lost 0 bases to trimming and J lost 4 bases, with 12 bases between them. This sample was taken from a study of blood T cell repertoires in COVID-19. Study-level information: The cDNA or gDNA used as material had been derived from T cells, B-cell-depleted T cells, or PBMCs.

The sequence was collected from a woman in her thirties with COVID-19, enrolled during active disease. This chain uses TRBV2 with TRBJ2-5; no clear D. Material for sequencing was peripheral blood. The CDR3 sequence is CASSEALIRLETQYF. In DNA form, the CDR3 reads TGTGCCAGCAGTGAAGCGCTCATTCGGTTAGAGACCCAGTACTTC.